This T cell receptor beta chain comes out of a study of neoadjuvant anti-PD-1 for oral cavity cancer. The assay was immunoSEQ multiplex PCR, and TCRdb's table has in-frame clones only and misses some. The data show tens of thousands of clones, 65% to 85% seen once. There are 13 residues in the CDR3. V shed 6 bases, J shed 8 bases, and the junction held 7 bases outside the gene matches. Germline assignment: CDR1 ENHRY and CDR2 SYGVKD. Time point meaning: after neoadjuvant nivolumab, at surgical resection. The origin of this receptor is a person aged 35 to 85 with oral cavity squamous cell carcinoma. The sequenced sample was PBMCs, obtained after nivolumab (anti-PD-1) treatment. The rearrangement links TRBV10-3 to TRBJ1-2; 9 nucleotides line up with TRBD1. CDR3 loop: CAISEDRGRGYTF. The CDR3 bases are TGTGCCATCAGCGAGGACAGGGGTAGAGGCTACACCTTC.